One sample yielded the 17 T cell receptor beta chains listed below, sequenced in a study of tissue T cells after allogeneic stem cell transplantation. Data came from immunoSEQ multiplex PCR; TCRdb stores just in-frame clones and leaves some out. The sample has 500 to 600 clones, around half seen once; the top ten hold 45% to 50%. Time point of the sample: mouse harvest day 14 after allogeneic transplant. The graft held 10^6 splenic CD5+ T cells and 10^7 T-cell-depleted bone marrow cells. The sample was spleen. The receptors were gathered from a female BALB/c mouse given C57BL/6 T cells with graft-versus-host disease after an allogeneic hematopoietic cell transplant.

Comments on this clone: The gene symbols are mouse symbols. The read ends 1 residue early relative to the CDR3; the germline J gene fills the gap. This sequence joins TRBV14 and TRBJ2-5; D may be TRBD1 or TRBD2 (5 bases each). V was cut by 1 base and J by 1 base, with 7 bases left in between. The CDR3 spans 14 residues. The germline CDR1 and CDR2 sequences are SGHDT and FRDEAV. CDR3 DNA (partial): TGTGCCAGCAGTTTCGGGGGATACCAAGACACCCAGTAC. Translated, it gives CASSFGGYQDTQY. The whole CDR3 is CASSFGGYQDTQYF.

Only one count was recorded for this clone. Genes and germline are mouse. With the read ending 1 residue before the CDR3 end, the germline J gene is used to fill in that end. The chain recombines TRBV13-2 with TRBJ2-4, with 8 bases lining up with TRBD2. The CDR3 is 15 residues long. V was clipped by 2 bases and J by 0 bases; unmatched bases: 2. The germline V gene has CDR1 NNHNN and CDR2 SYGAGS (reference sequence). CDR3 loop: CASGDWGVSQNTLYF. CDR3 DNA, as far as it was read: TGTGCCAGCGGTGACTGGGGGGTTAGTCAAAACACCTTGTAC.

As concerns this clone: Genes and germline are mouse. Read data end 1 residue before the CDR3 end; the end is taken from the germline J gene. The J gene is TRBJ2-5, the V gene TRBV29; D unresolved. From germline, CDR1 is MSHET and CDR2 SYDVDS. CDR3 size: 14 residues. V was pared by 7 bases and J by 3 bases, with 14 bases between. The sequenced part of the CDR3 DNA is TGTGCTAGCAAGGTGGCGGGGAGGCAAGACACCCAGTAC. Translated, it gives CASKVAGRQDTQY. The whole CDR3 sequence reads CASKVAGRQDTQYF.

Concerning this clone: The germline and genes are mouse ones. The CDR3 end falls 1 residue outside the read, so it is completed with the germline J gene. This sequence joins TRBV12-2 and TRBJ1-1, with TRBD1 matching 9 bases. CDR3 length: 15 residues. Germline trimming cut 4 bases from V and 0 bases from J; bases unmatched to any gene: 5. CDR1 SGHLS and CDR2 HYDKME come from the germline V gene. The CDR3 bases that were read are TGTGCCAGCTCACAGGGGGCGCCGTCAAACACAGAAGTCTTC. Translating gives CASSQGAPSNTEVF. The full CDR3 protein is CASSQGAPSNTEVFF.

Judged by abundance, this clone is large. Mouse names are used for the genes. The read terminates 1 residue before the CDR3 end, so the remaining end is supplied by the germline J gene. The genes are TRBV12-2 and TRBJ2-1, with 9 bases aligning to TRBD2. CDR1 is SGHLS, CDR2 HYDKME, per germline. The CDR3 consists of 15 residues. V lost 0 bases and J lost 7; bases outside the gene matches: 6. This CDR3 reads CASSLWGGARAEQFF. CDR3 DNA (partial): TGTGCCAGCTCTCTCTGGGGGGGCGCGAGGGCTGAGCAGTTC.

Note on this clone: Mouse gene names and germline throughout. The sequence runs out 1 residue before the end of the CDR3; the remainder is reconstructed from the germline J gene. The chain recombines TRBV12-2 with TRBJ2-3; TRBD2 agrees at 12 bases. The CDR3 totals 16 residues. The junction had 4 bases not matched to a gene; V was cut back by 4 bases and J by 0 bases. CDR1 SGHLS and CDR2 HYDKME come from the germline V gene. The sequenced CDR3 bases are TGTGCCAGCTCCCGGGGACTGGGGGGTAGTGCAGAAACGCTGTAT. This encodes CASSRGLGGSAETLY. The whole CDR3 is CASSRGLGGSAETLYF. The variable domain in full, completed from reference TRBV12-2 and TRBJ2-3, reads NSGVVQSPRYIIKGKGERSILKCIPISGHLSVAWYQQTQGQELKFFIQHYDKMERDKGNLPSRFSVQQFDDYHSEMNMSALELEDSAVYFCASSRGLGGSAETLYFGSGTRLTVL.

This clone was observed a few times. The gene names here belong to mouse. Read data end 1 residue before the CDR3 end; the end is taken from the germline J gene. This chain uses TRBV16 with TRBJ2-7; maybe TRBD1 (6 bases). The CDR3 is 12 amino acids. With 5 bases removed from V and 4 bases from J, the gap between germline ends came to 9 bases. CDR1 SGHSA and CDR2 FRNQAP come from the germline V gene. CDR3 in amino acids: CASSQGQYEQYF. Partial CDR3 DNA: TGTGCAAGCAGCCAGGGACAATATGAACAGTAC.

As for this clone: Gene names follow the mouse nomenclature. The read comes to an end 1 residue before the CDR3 does, leaving the germline J gene to fill in the end. The rearrangement uses TRBV13-1 and TRBJ2-7, with 12 bases identical to TRBD1. Germline V lookup: CDR1 NSHNY, CDR2 SYGAGN. CDR3 length equals 15 residues. With V trimmed by 3 bases and J by 6 bases, 7 bases remained unmatched. CDR3 DNA (partial): TGTGCCAGCAGTGTCACGGGACAGGGGGCGGGTGAACAGTAC. Translating gives CASSVTGQGAGEQY. The CDR3 in full is CASSVTGQGAGEQYF.

With respect to this clone: Gene names are mouse gene names. The CDR3 is CASSLGNAEQFF. The CDR3 DNA, read in part, is TGTGCAAGCAGCTTGGGAAATGCTGAGCAGTTC. The J gene is TRBJ2-1, the V gene TRBV16; no definite D call. Read coverage stops 1 residue before the CDR3 terminus; the germline J gene supplies the remainder. CDR1 and CDR2 from the germline V gene are SGHSA and FRNQAP. The CDR3 contains 12 residues. V lost 3 bases, J lost 5 bases, and 5 bases lay in between.

On this clone: Gene labels here are mouse ones. With the read ending 1 residue before the CDR3 end, the germline J gene is used to fill in that end. This chain joins TRBV1 and TRBJ1-1; D perhaps matches TRBD1 (6 bases). The length of the CDR3 is 13 residues. The V end was cut by 0 bases, the J end by 7 bases, with 9 bases between. The germline V gene has CDR1 NSQYPW and CDR2 LRSPGD (reference sequence). The DNA read from the CDR3 is TGCACCTGCAGTGCAGATCGCAGGGGAGAAGTCTTC. Translated: CTCSADRRGEVF. The whole CDR3 protein is CTCSADRRGEVFF.

Worth noting for this clone: Gene names follow the mouse nomenclature. The CDR3 end falls 1 residue outside the read, so it is completed with the germline J gene. The J gene is TRBJ2-7, the V gene TRBV5; TRBD2 might be the D (5 bases). Trimming left V 2 bases short and J 5 bases short, with 10 bases between. Germline lookup yields CDR1 LGHNA and CDR2 YNLKQL (reference sequence). This CDR3 region has 13 residues. The CDR3 DNA, read in part, is TGTGCCAGCAGCCAATTGATGGGGAATGAACAGTAC. Amino acid sequence: CASSQLMGNEQY. The whole CDR3 is CASSQLMGNEQYF.

To note about this clone: Here the gene names and germline are mouse. The missing CDR3 end, 1 residue past where the read stops, is filled in from the germline J gene. This chain connects TRBV26 to TRBJ2-3; 10 bases agree with TRBD1. J gave up 5 bases and V 3 bases, and 2 bases lay outside the gene matches. The CDR3 has 14 residues. In germline, CDR1 is KGHPV, CDR2 FQNQEV (reference sequence). CDR3 DNA, as far as it was read: TGTGCCAGCAGTCTCCGGGACAGGGGAGAAACGCTGTAT. As protein: CASSLRDRGETLY. The whole CDR3 is CASSLRDRGETLYF.

Of note for this clone: Any gene name here is a mouse gene name. The part of the CDR3 DNA that was read is TGTGCCAGCAGCTCAGGAATTTCCAACGAAAGATTATTT. Translation: CASSSGISNERLF. In full, the CDR3 is CASSSGISNERLFF. This chain links TRBV3 with TRBJ1-4; D call uncertain. The CDR3 extends 1 residue past the end of the read, so its final part is completed from the germline J gene. Germline V gene lookup returns CDR1 SNHLY and CDR2 FYNGKV (reference sequence). The CDR3 sequence is 14 residues long. V dropped 4 bases and J dropped 0 bases, with 6 bases sitting between them.

This clone was detected once. The gene symbols are mouse symbols. The observed sequence ends 1 residue before the CDR3 terminus, with the missing tail filled in from the germline J gene. The chain uses TRBV24 and TRBJ1-6, with a tentative D call TRBD1 (6 bases). TRBJ1-6 is assigned to the ORF class and has an uncertain function. The CDR3 has 13 residues. Germline CDR1 reads KGHTA; CDR2 reads FRNEEI. With 6 bases removed from V and 5 bases from J, the gap between germline ends came to 8 bases. The DNA read from the CDR3 is TGTGCCAGCAGAAACAGGGATAATTCGCCCCTCTAC. Translated, it gives CASRNRDNSPLY. The full CDR3 sequence reads CASRNRDNSPLYF.

Turning to this clone: Any gene name here is a mouse gene name. The CDR3 end falls 1 residue outside the read, so it is completed with the germline J gene. This chain connects TRBV29 to TRBJ2-5; D perhaps matches TRBD1 (6 bases). CDR3 length: 15 amino acids. V was trimmed by 5 bases and J by 0 bases, leaving 12 bases between them. Germline-derived CDR1 and CDR2 are MSHET and SYDVDS. Partial CDR3 DNA: TGTGCTAGCAGTCCCACAGGGTCCAACCAAGACACCCAGTAC. Residues: CASSPTGSNQDTQY. The full CDR3 reads CASSPTGSNQDTQYF.

As for this clone: Gene names refer to mouse genes. Sequencing ends 1 residue short of the CDR3 end; the germline J gene provides the rest. The chain employs TRBV2 and TRBJ1-1; tentative D call: TRBD1 (6 bases). This CDR3 has 15 residues. The V and J ends lost 3 bases and 3 bases respectively, with 14 bases between them. Germline-derived CDR1 and CDR2 are LGHNA and YSYQKL. The sequenced part of the CDR3 DNA is TGTGCCAGCAGCCAGCTCCAGGGGATGGACACAGAAGTCTTC. Translating gives CASSQLQGMDTEVF. The complete CDR3 reads CASSQLQGMDTEVFF.

This clone was recorded a few times. Gene labels here are mouse ones. The CDR3 is cut off 1 residue early in the read; its end comes from the germline J gene. The chain combines TRBV20 with TRBJ2-2, with no clear D. CDR1 and CDR2 from the germline V gene are GFQATS and STVNSAI. Trimming took off 2 bases at V and 0 bases at J, with 4 bases between the two ends. The CDR3 extends over 13 amino acids. The part of the CDR3 DNA that was read is TGTGGTGCTAGGACTCCAAACACCGGGCAGCTCTAC. Translating gives CGARTPNTGQLY. The full CDR3 protein is CGARTPNTGQLYF.